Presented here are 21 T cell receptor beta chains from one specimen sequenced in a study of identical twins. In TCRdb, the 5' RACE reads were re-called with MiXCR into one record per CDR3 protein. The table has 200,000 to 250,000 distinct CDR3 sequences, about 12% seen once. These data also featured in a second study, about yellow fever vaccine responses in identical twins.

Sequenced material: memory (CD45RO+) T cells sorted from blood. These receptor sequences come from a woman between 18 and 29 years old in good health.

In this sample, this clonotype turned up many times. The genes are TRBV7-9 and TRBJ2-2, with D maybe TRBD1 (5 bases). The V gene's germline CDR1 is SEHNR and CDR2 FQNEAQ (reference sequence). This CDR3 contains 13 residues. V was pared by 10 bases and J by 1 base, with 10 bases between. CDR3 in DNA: TGTGCCACCACTACAGGGAACACCGGGGAGCTGTTTTTT. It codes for CATTTGNTGELFF. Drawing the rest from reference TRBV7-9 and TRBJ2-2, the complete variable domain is DTGVSQNPRHKITKRGQNVTFRCDPISEHNRLYWYRQTLGQGPEFLTYFQNEAQLEKSRLLSDRFSAERPKGSFSTLEIQRTEQGDSAMYLCATTTGNTGELFFGEGSRLTVL.

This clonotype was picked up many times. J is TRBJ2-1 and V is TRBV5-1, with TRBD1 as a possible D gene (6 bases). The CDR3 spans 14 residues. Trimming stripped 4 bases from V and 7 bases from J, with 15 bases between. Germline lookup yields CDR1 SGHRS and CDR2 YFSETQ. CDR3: CASSHGLGANEQFF. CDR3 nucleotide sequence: TGCGCCAGCAGCCATGGGCTGGGGGCGAATGAGCAGTTCTTC.

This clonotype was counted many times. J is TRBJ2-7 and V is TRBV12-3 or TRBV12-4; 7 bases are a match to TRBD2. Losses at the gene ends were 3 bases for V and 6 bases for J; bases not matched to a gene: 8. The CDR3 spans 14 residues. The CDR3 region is CASSFMGGLREQYF. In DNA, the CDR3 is TGTGCCAGCAGTTTTATGGGGGGGTTGCGCGAGCAGTACTTC.

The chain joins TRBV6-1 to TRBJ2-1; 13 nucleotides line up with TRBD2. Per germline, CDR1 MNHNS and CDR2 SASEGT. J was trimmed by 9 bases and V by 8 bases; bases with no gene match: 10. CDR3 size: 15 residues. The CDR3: CASAGTSGTSGEQFF. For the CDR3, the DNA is TGTGCCAGCGCCGGGACTAGCGGGACCTCGGGTGAGCAGTTCTTC.

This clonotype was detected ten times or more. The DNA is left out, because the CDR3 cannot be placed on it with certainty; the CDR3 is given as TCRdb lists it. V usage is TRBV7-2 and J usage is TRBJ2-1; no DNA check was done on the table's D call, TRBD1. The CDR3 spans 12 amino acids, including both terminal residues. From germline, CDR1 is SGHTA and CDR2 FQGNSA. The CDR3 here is CASSFGQGAKFF.

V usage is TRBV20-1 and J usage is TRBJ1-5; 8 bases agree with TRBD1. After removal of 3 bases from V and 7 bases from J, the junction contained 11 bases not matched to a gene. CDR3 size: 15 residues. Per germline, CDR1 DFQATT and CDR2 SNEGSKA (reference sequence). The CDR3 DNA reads TGCAGTGCTAGTCGAGGACAGGGAACCCAGCAGCCCCAGCATTTT. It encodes CSASRGQGTQQPQHF.

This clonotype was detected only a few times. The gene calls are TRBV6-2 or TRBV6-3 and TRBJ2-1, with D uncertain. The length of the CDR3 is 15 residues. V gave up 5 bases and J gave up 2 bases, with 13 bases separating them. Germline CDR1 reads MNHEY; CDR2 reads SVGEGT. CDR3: CASSAYGRPYNEQFF. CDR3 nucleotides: TGTGCCAGCAGTGCCTATGGCCGTCCCTACAATGAGCAGTTCTTC.

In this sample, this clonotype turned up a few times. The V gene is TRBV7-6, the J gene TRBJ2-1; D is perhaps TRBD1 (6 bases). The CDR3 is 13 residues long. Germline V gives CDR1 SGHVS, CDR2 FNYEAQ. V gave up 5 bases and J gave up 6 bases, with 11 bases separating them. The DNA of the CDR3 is TGTGCCAGCAGCCCCGGACAGACCAATGAGCAGTTCTTC. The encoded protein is CASSPGQTNEQFF.

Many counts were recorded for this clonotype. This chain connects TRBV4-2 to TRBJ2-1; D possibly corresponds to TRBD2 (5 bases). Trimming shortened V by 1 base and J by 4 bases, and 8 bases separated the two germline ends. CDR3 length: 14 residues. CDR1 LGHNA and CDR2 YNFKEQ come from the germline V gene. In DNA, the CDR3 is TGTGCCAGCAGCCAAGGGACTTCTTACAATGAGCAGTTCTTC. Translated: CASSQGTSYNEQFF.

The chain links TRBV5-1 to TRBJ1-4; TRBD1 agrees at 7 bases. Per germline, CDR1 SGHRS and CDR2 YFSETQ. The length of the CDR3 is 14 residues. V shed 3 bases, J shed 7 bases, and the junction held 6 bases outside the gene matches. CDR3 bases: TGCGCCAGCAGCTCACAGGGGTGGGGTGAAAAACTGTTTTTT. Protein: CASSSQGWGEKLFF.

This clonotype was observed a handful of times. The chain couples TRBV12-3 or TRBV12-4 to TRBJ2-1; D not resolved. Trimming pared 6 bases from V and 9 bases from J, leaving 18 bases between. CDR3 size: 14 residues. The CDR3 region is CASSPGALDAEQFF. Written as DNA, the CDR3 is TGTGCCAGCAGCCCGGGTGCCTTGGATGCTGAGCAGTTCTTC.

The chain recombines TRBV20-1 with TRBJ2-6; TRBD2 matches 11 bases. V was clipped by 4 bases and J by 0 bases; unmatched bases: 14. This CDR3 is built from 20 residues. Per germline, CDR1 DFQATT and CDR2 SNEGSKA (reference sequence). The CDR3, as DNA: TGCAGTGCTACTAATCCCGGGACTAGCGGTTCGAGCTCTGGGGCCAACGTCCTGACTTTC. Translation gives CSATNPGTSGSSSGANVLTF.

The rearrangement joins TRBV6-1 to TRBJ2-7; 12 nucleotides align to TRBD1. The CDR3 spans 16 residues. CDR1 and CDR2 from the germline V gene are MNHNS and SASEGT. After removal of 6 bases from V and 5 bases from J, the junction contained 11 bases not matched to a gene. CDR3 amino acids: CASSILGGTGGDEQYF. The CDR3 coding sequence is TGTGCCAGCAGCATTCTTGGGGGGACAGGGGGCGACGAGCAGTACTTC.

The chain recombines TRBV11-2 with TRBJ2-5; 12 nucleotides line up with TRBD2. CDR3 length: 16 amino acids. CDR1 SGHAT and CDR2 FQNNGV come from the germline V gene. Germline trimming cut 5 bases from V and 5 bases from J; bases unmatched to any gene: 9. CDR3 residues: CASSDRLAGALETQYF. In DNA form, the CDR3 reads TGTGCCAGCAGCGATCGACTAGCGGGAGCTCTGGAGACCCAGTACTTC.

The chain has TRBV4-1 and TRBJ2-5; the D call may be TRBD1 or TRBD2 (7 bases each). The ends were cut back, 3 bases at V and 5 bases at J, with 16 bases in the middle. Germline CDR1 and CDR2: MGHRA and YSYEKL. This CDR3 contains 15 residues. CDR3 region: CASSHPGTAGETQYF. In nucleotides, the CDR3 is TGCGCCAGCAGCCACCCCGGGACAGCGGGGGAGACCCAGTACTTC.

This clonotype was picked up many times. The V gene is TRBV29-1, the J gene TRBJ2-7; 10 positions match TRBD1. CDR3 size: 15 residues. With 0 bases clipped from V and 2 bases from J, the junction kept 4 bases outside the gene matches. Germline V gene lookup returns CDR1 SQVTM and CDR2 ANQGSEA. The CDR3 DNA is TGCAGCGTTGAAGATAGAGGGACAGGGGCCTACGAGCAGTACTTC. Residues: CSVEDRGTGAYEQYF.

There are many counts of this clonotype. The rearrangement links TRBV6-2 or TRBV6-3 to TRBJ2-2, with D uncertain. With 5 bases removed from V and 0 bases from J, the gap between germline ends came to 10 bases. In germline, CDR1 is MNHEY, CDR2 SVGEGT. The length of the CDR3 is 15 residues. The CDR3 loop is CASSPSQTNTGELFF. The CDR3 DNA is TGTGCCAGCAGTCCCTCCCAGACGAACACCGGGGAGCTGTTTTTT.

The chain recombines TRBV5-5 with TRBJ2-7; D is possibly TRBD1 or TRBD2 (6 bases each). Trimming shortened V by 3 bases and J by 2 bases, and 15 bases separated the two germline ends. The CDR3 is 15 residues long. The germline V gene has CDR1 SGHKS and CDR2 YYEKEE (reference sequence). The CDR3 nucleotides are TGTGCCAGCAGCTCGCCGGGGGCCAACACCTACGAGCAGTACTTC. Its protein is CASSSPGANTYEQYF.

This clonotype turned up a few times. The CDR3 coding sequence is TGCAGTGCGGAGGGGAGGAAGTACGAGCAGTACTTC. Its protein is CSAEGRKYEQYF. The J gene is TRBJ2-7, the V gene TRBV20-1; D may be TRBD2 (6 bases). From germline, CDR1 is DFQATT and CDR2 SNEGSKA (reference sequence). The CDR3 consists of 12 residues. Trimming cost V 6 bases and J 4 bases, with 13 bases left between them.

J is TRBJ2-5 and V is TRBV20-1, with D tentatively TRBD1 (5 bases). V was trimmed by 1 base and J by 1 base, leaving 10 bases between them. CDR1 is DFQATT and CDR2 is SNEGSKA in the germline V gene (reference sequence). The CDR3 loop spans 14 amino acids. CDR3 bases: TGCAGTGCTAGAGGTCAGGGATCCCAAGAGACCCAGTACTTC. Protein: CSARGQGSQETQYF.

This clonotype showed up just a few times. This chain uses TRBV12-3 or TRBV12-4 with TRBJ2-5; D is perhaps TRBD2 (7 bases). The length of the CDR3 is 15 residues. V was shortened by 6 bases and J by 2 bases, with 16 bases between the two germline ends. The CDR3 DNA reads TGTGCCAGCAGCAGTAGGGGGGGCCTTCAAGAGACCCAGTACTTC. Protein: CASSSRGGLQETQYF.